The clone carrying this TCR beta chain was detected ten times or more. The CDR3 has 14 amino acids. The V end was cut by 1 base, the J end by 8 bases, with 14 bases between. CDR1 LNHNV and CDR2 YYDKDF come from the germline V gene (reference sequence). The entry originates in a study of T cells in Graves' hyperthyroidism and ophthalmopathy. There were TCR beta CDR3 regions amplified from RNA transcripts. The primer set for the first-round RT-PCR of the TCR CDR3 was HTBI. TCRdb itself ran the multiplex PCR reads through MiXCR, one entry per CDR3 protein. The sample has 560,000 or so distinct CDR3 sequences, just over 45% seen once.

The chain combines TRBV15 with TRBJ1-1; TRBD1 might be the D (5 bases). Material for sequencing was peripheral blood or thyroid tissue (not recorded which). The receptor was derived from a young woman with Graves' hyperthyroidism. In nucleotides, the CDR3 is TGTGCCACCAGCAGAGCGCAGGGCTGGGGAGAAGCTTTCTTT. Translating gives CATSRAQGWGEAFF.